Listed here are 17 T cell receptor beta chains from one sample, sequenced in a study of blood T cell repertoires in COVID-19. Sequenced by immunoSEQ multiplex PCR; TCRdb stores in-frame clones only, minus some. The table includes 150,000 to 250,000 clones, more than 65% detected once. Material: PBMCs or T cells enriched from blood (not recorded which). These TCRs come from a man in his forties who had recovered from COVID-19.

The gene calls are TRBV29-1 and TRBJ1-5; 7 bases are a match to TRBD1. The J segment lost 1 base and the V segment lost 5 bases, leaving 5 bases of the junction unmatched. The CDR3 runs 14 residues. The germline V gene has CDR1 SQVTM and CDR2 ANQGSEA. The CDR3 loop is CSVTTGVSNQPQHF. CDR3 in DNA: TGCAGCGTTACCACAGGGGTAAGCAATCAGCCCCAGCATTTT.

CDR3 in DNA: TGTGCCAGCAGCCTGGGATACACAGGAAGGGATGAAAAACTGTTTTTT. It encodes CASSLGYTGRDEKLFF. The V call is TRBV3-1 (or the pseudogene TRBV3-2), the J call TRBJ1-4, with D perhaps matching TRBD1 (5 bases). Germline CDR1 LGHDT, CDR2 YNNKEL (reference sequence). This CDR3 has 16 amino acids. V was shortened by 4 bases and J by 6 bases, with 18 bases between the two germline ends.

Of note for this clone: Different DNA sequences within this sample yield the same CDR3. The V and J genes are TRBV25-1 and TRBJ1-2; no clear D gene. Trimming shortened V by 3 bases and J by 2 bases, and 7 bases separated the two germline ends. The germline CDR1 and CDR2 sequences are MGHDK and SYGVNS. CDR3 length: 13 amino acids. The CDR3 spells CASSEGGNYGYTF. CDR3 nucleotides: TGTGCCAGCAGTGAGGGCGGGAACTATGGCTACACCTTC.

This clone was seen a handful of times. The chain carries TRBV5-1 and TRBJ2-7; TRBD1 matches at 8 bases. Germline V CDR1 and CDR2: SGHRS, YFSETQ. The CDR3 is 13 amino acids. V shed 4 bases, J shed 3 bases, and the junction held 3 bases outside the gene matches. The CDR3 sequence: CASSTGQGYEQYF. CDR3 DNA: TGCGCCAGCAGCACCGGACAGGGCTACGAGCAGTACTTC.

J is TRBJ1-5 and V is TRBV6-5; TRBD1 matches at 10 bases. The V gene's germline CDR1 is MNHEY and CDR2 SVGAGI. This CDR3 contains 15 residues. V lost 4 bases, J lost 6 bases, and 6 bases stayed unmatched. CDR3 loop: CASSWTGGSGQPQHF. CDR3 nucleotide sequence: TGTGCCAGCAGTTGGACAGGGGGATCGGGTCAGCCCCAGCATTTT.

The chain uses TRBV5-1 and TRBJ2-3, with 9 bases lining up with TRBD1. The germline V gene encodes CDR1 SGHRS and CDR2 YFSETQ. This CDR3 is 14 amino acids long. V was clipped by 4 bases and J by 6 bases; unmatched bases: 6. CDR3 amino acids: CASSVQGAGDTQYF. CDR3 sequence (DNA): TGCGCCAGCAGCGTACAGGGGGCAGGGGATACGCAGTATTTT.

The J gene is TRBJ1-5, the V gene TRBV5-1; no definite D call. Germline CDR1 is SGHRS and CDR2 is YFSETQ. The V and J ends lost 0 bases and 2 bases respectively, with 9 bases between them. This CDR3 spans 15 amino acids. CDR3 in amino acids: CASSLDVAGNQPQHF. The CDR3 region has the DNA TGCGCCAGCAGCTTGGATGTCGCGGGCAATCAGCCCCAGCATTTT.

V usage is TRBV5-6 and J usage is TRBJ1-4; D might be TRBD1 (6 bases). Germline V gene data show CDR1 as SGHDT and CDR2 as YYEEEE. Trimming pared 7 bases from V and 8 bases from J, leaving 18 bases between. The length of the CDR3 is 14 residues. The CDR3 nucleotides read TGTGCCAGCTCCCGAGCAGGGGTGAAGGAAAAACTGTTTTTT. It yields the protein CASSRAGVKEKLFF.

The CDR3 is CASSLERAGGPQNEQFF. The CDR3 bases are TGCGCCAGCAGCTTGGAGCGAGCGGGGGGACCCCAAAATGAGCAGTTCTTC. The chain combines TRBV5-1 with TRBJ2-1; 9 nucleotides match TRBD2. The germline gives CDR1 SGHRS, CDR2 YFSETQ. Trimming removed 0 bases from V and 7 bases from J; junction bases left unmatched: 11. This CDR3 has 17 residues.

J is TRBJ1-5 and V is TRBV5-1; D gene unclear. V shed 5 bases and J shed 0 bases, with 12 bases lying between them. Germline assignment: CDR1 SGHRS and CDR2 YFSETQ. This CDR3 spans 15 amino acids. The CDR3 DNA sequence: TGCGCCAGCAGACCGGGAGACCATAGCAATCAGCCCCAGCATTTT. Encoded protein: CASRPGDHSNQPQHF.

The chain has TRBV6-2 or TRBV6-3 and TRBJ2-5; 7 nucleotides agree with TRBD1. V trimming: 4 bases; J trimming: 5 bases; junction bases outside the gene matches: 4. The CDR3 covers 13 residues. The germline CDR1 and CDR2 sequences are MNHEY and SVGEGT. The DNA for the CDR3 is TGTGCCAGCAGTTTGAGGGGGCAGGAGACCCAGTACTTC. It encodes CASSLRGQETQYF.

This clone was counted only a few times. This sequence joins TRBV6-4 and TRBJ1-2, with 10 bases aligning to TRBD1. Unmatched junction bases numbered 5, after V lost 5 bases and J lost 8 bases. The CDR3 has 13 amino acids. Germline V gives CDR1 MRHNA, CDR2 SNTAGT. The CDR3 DNA reads as TGTGCCAGCAGTCTCGACAGGGGGCAGGGCTACACCTTC. This translates into CASSLDRGQGYTF.

The chain carries TRBV5-4 and TRBJ1-1; D gene ambiguous. Germline values: CDR1 SGHNT, CDR2 YYREEE (reference sequence). V was clipped by 2 bases and J by 6 bases, with 8 bases between them. This CDR3 spans 12 amino acids. The CDR3 loop reads CASSFGGAEAFF. CDR3 nucleotides: TGTGCCAGCAGCTTTGGTGGAGCTGAAGCTTTCTTT.

This clone came up once. CDR3 DNA sequence: TGTGCCAGCAGCCGAGGGTACAACACTGAAGCTTTCTTT. Protein product: CASSRGYNTEAFF. The J gene is TRBJ1-1, the V gene TRBV2; D remains ambiguous. Germline V gives CDR1 SNHLY, CDR2 FYNNEI. V lost 6 bases, J lost 2 bases, and 10 bases lay in between. The CDR3 consists of 13 residues.

This clone was detected only once. The chain links TRBV6-2 or TRBV6-3 to TRBJ1-4; D possibly corresponds to TRBD1 (5 bases). The CDR3 sequence is 14 residues long. Germline-derived CDR1 and CDR2 are MNHEY and SVGEGT. Trimming left V 6 bases short and J 6 bases short, with 14 bases between. The CDR3 DNA follows: TGTGCCAGCAGCCTGGCGGAGGGGTATGAAAAACTGTTTTTT. As protein: CASSLAEGYEKLFF.

This clone was observed once. The chain employs TRBV7-9 and TRBJ1-1; the D is unclear. V lost 2 bases and J lost 5, with 12 bases in between. The germline gives CDR1 SEHNR, CDR2 FQNEAQ (reference sequence). The CDR3 sequence is 14 residues long. The CDR3 loop is CASSLPGWRTEAFF. DNA of the CDR3: TGTGCCAGCAGCTTACCCGGGTGGAGGACTGAAGCTTTCTTT.

This CDR3 reads CASSLGVYSRNEKLFF. The CDR3 DNA reads TGTGCCAGCAGCTTAGGCGTATACAGTCGAAATGAAAAACTGTTTTTT. This chain connects TRBV7-2 to TRBJ1-4; D remains ambiguous. Germline CDR1 and CDR2: SGHTA and FQGNSA. The ends were cut back, 1 base at V and 5 bases at J, with 14 bases in the middle. The CDR3 is made up of 16 amino acids.